This entry lists 27 T cell receptor beta chains sequenced from one sample in a study of T-cell reconstitution after alpha-beta-depleted transplantation in children (dated by TCRdb to the mid-2010s). To prepare the library, PCR was applied. The sequencing machine was an Illumina HiSeq 2500. Molecular barcoding was employed in the preparation of TCR libraries, with unique molecular identifiers being used to normalize TCRbeta repertoire quantification. TCRdb reprocessed the public reads (quality trimming at Q25 with fastp, clone calling with MiXCR) and kept in-frame beta chains. A single entry per CDR3 protein holds the most common genes and DNA from its merged rows. In all, the sample holds approximately 640,000 distinct CDR3 sequences, and roughly 15% of those were seen once. The top ten clonotypes cover 1.1% of the sample. The source was PBMCs from the stem cell graft donor, collected from the stem cell graft. The receptors shown here come from a human donor who donated a stem cell graft to a child with acute myeloid leukemia.

This clonotype was counted at least ten times. CDR3 bases: TGCAGTGCTAGAGATCCCTCTGGGGGATCCAATGAGCAGTTCTTC. It codes for CSARDPSGGSNEQFF. The J gene is TRBJ2-1, the V gene TRBV20-1; D may correspond to TRBD1 or TRBD2 (5 bases each). The length of the CDR3 is 15 residues. Germline V gene lookup returns CDR1 DFQATT and CDR2 SNEGSKA (reference sequence). V was clipped by 0 bases and J by 6 bases, with 15 bases between them.

The gene calls are TRBV5-6 and TRBJ1-4; the D is unclear. CDR3 length: 16 residues. The germline V gene encodes CDR1 SGHDT and CDR2 YYEEEE. Trimming cost V 5 bases and J 0 bases, with 14 bases left between them. The CDR3 coding sequence is TGTGCCAGCAGTTATGACGGCCCTGCAACTAATGAAAAACTGTTTTTT. Protein: CASSYDGPATNEKLFF.

This clonotype was found a few times. The chain carries TRBV5-6 and TRBJ2-2; 9 nucleotides line up with TRBD2. With V trimmed by 0 bases and J by 3 bases, 6 bases remained unmatched. CDR3 length: 17 residues. Looked up from germline, CDR1 is SGHDT and CDR2 is YYEEEE. CDR3 protein: CASSLDAGTSYTGELFF. In DNA, the CDR3 is TGTGCCAGCAGCTTGGACGCCGGGACTAGCTACACCGGGGAGCTGTTTTTT.

The chain has TRBV24-1 and TRBJ2-3; D is perhaps TRBD2 (6 bases). Germline assignment: CDR1 KGHDR and CDR2 SFDVKD. The CDR3 extends over 17 amino acids. The V end was cut by 0 bases, the J end by 1 base, with 13 bases between. DNA for the CDR3: TGTGCCACCAGTGATTTGGCCGGGGAGGTTGGCACAGATACGCAGTATTTT. Protein product: CATSDLAGEVGTDTQYF.

This sequence joins TRBV21-1 and TRBJ2-1; the D call of TRBD2 is as the table states it, not checked on the DNA. TRBV21-1 is given as a pseudogene. CDR3 length: 18 amino acids. CDR3 sequence: CASSNEDFSGVSDNEQFF. CDR3 nucleotides: TGTGCCAGCAGCAATGAGGATTTTAGCGGGGTCTCGGACAATGAGCAGTTCTTC.

This clonotype showed up many times. The V gene is TRBV27, the J gene TRBJ2-6; TRBD2 might be the D (6 bases). Trimming took 0 bases from V and 2 from J, leaving 11 bases between them. This CDR3 region has 17 residues. Per germline, CDR1 MNHEY and CDR2 SMNVEV (reference sequence). The CDR3 DNA reads as TGTGCCAGCAGTTTATCCGTCTGGGGGGCTGGGGCCAACGTCCTGACTTTC. It specifies CASSLSVWGAGANVLTF.

This clonotype was found a few times. V and J are TRBV20-1 and TRBJ2-7; D could derive from TRBD1 or TRBD2 (5 bases each). This CDR3 has 15 amino acids. V shed 5 bases and J shed 3 bases, with 20 bases lying between them. Germline V gene data show CDR1 as DFQATT and CDR2 as SNEGSKA (reference sequence). The CDR3 bases are TGCAGTGCTCGCGGAGTTCGTCGGGGCAACTACGAGCAGTACTTC. This codes for CSARGVRRGNYEQYF.

V gene TRBV4-2 combines with J gene TRBJ2-2; a possible D gene is TRBD1 (5 bases). The CDR3 is 18 residues long. From germline, CDR1 is LGHNA and CDR2 YNFKEQ. V gave up 0 bases and J gave up 5 bases, with 19 bases separating them. CDR3 in amino acids: CASSQDRIGAYPTGELFF. The CDR3 DNA reads TGTGCCAGCAGCCAAGATAGGATAGGGGCATACCCTACCGGGGAGCTGTTTTTT.

The gene calls are TRBV6-2 or TRBV6-3 and TRBJ2-1; D gene ambiguous. The CDR3 is made up of 12 amino acids. Germline V gene lookup returns CDR1 MNHEY and CDR2 SVGEGT. V shed 4 bases and J shed 8 bases, with 9 bases lying between them. CDR3: CASSFGGHEQFF. CDR3 nucleotide sequence: TGTGCCAGCAGTTTTGGCGGCCATGAGCAGTTCTTC.

This clonotype was seen ten or more times. The gene calls are TRBV29-1 and TRBJ1-1; D unresolved. The germline gives CDR1 SQVTM, CDR2 ANQGSEA. The CDR3 spans 13 residues. Trimming cost V 4 bases and J 1 base, with 10 bases left between them. DNA for the CDR3: TGCAGCGTTGGGGGATACTGGAACACTGAAGCTTTCTTT. It yields the protein CSVGGYWNTEAFF.

V and J are TRBV29-1 and TRBJ2-2; a weak D match, TRBD2 (6 bases). The CDR3 totals 14 residues. V lost 7 bases and J 0 bases, leaving 12 bases between the germline ends. Germline V gives CDR1 SQVTM, CDR2 ANQGSEA. The CDR3 coding sequence is TGCAGCGCCGAGGAGGGTCCGAACACCGGGGAGCTGTTTTTT. It translates to CSAEEGPNTGELFF.

The chain uses TRBV7-8 and TRBJ2-3, with D perhaps TRBD2 (5 bases). The CDR3 has 13 amino acids. Trimming left V 5 bases short and J 7 bases short, with 13 bases between. CDR1 and CDR2 (germline): SGHVS, FQNEAQ. The DNA for the CDR3 is TGTGCCAGCAGCCAAGGAGCGGTATATACGCAGTATTTT. Its protein is CASSQGAVYTQYF.

Only a few counts were recorded for this clonotype. This sequence joins TRBV28 and TRBJ2-1; D may be TRBD1 (5 bases). This CDR3 contains 14 residues. With 3 bases removed from V and 7 bases from J, the gap between germline ends came to 13 bases. Germline-derived CDR1 and CDR2 are MDHEN and SYDVKM. The CDR3 DNA reads as TGTGCCAGCAGTTTTCAGGGATTTAAGAATGAGCAGTTCTTC. This encodes CASSFQGFKNEQFF.

There are many counts of this clonotype. The chain has TRBV20-1 and TRBJ1-6; D is perhaps TRBD1 (6 bases). The ends were cut back, 1 base at V and 7 bases at J, with 11 bases in the middle. CDR3 size: 14 residues. Germline loops: CDR1 DFQATT, CDR2 SNEGSKA (reference sequence). DNA of the CDR3: TGCAGTGCTAGAGTAACAGGGTGGAATTCACCCCTCCACTTT. This sequence encodes CSARVTGWNSPLHF.

This clonotype was recorded at least ten times. The chain uses TRBV6-6 and TRBJ1-2; no reliable D call. Germline CDR1 and CDR2: MNHNY and SVGAGI (reference sequence). Deletions cut 0 bases from V and 8 bases from J, with 7 bases between. The CDR3 is 12 amino acids. CDR3 sequence reads: CASSYSRGGYTF. DNA of the CDR3: TGTGCCAGCAGTTACTCGAGAGGGGGCTACACCTTC.

This clonotype occurred many times. This chain uses TRBV20-1 with TRBJ1-1; D uncertain. The germline CDR1 and CDR2 sequences are DFQATT and SNEGSKA (reference sequence). V lost 0 bases to trimming and J lost 1 base, with 6 bases between them. The length of the CDR3 is 13 residues. The CDR3 DNA follows: TGCAGTGCTAGAGATGCAGGGAACACTGAAGCTTTCTTT. Protein product: CSARDAGNTEAFF.

There are a few counts of this clonotype. This sequence joins TRBV6-2 or TRBV6-3 and TRBJ2-1, with TRBD1 matching over 11 bases. The V segment lost 5 bases and the J segment 10 bases; nucleotides outside the gene matches: 13. Germline CDR1 reads MNHEY; CDR2 reads SVGEGT. The CDR3 totals 16 residues. In nucleotides, the CDR3 is TGTGCCAGCAGTACCCGATCCGGGACAGGGGGACGCGAGCAGTTCTTC. Its translation is CASSTRSGTGGREQFF.

The table lists this clonotype with many counts. The chain uses TRBV6-5 and TRBJ2-3; 9 positions agree with TRBD1. Germline CDR1 is MNHEY and CDR2 is SVGAGI. The V gene end was trimmed by 4 bases and the J gene end by 2 bases; junction bases not matched to a gene: 4. The CDR3 consists of 15 residues. CDR3 protein: CASSSGQGPTDTQYF. DNA for the CDR3: TGTGCCAGCAGTTCGGGACAGGGCCCCACAGATACGCAGTATTTT.

The CDR3 region is CASRFRGGPGELFF. In nucleotides, the CDR3 is TGTGCCAGCAGGTTCCGGGGGGGTCCCGGGGAGCTGTTTTTT. The rearrangement links TRBV12-3 or TRBV12-4 to TRBJ2-2, with 8 bases matching TRBD2. With V trimmed by 6 bases and J by 6 bases, 6 bases remained unmatched. This CDR3 is built from 14 residues.

This clonotype has a count of ten or more. The chain carries TRBV20-1 and TRBJ1-1; TRBD1 aligns across 8 bases. This CDR3 has 13 amino acids. Germline V CDR1 and CDR2: DFQATT, SNEGSKA (reference sequence). V shed 5 bases, J shed 2 bases, and the junction held 4 bases outside the gene matches. The DNA for the CDR3 is TGCAGTGCTTATGACAGGGGAAACACTGAAGCTTTCTTT. Translating it yields CSAYDRGNTEAFF.

Here the CDR3 reads CASSLGTPSHEQFF. The CDR3 bases are TGCGCCAGCAGCTTGGGGACACCGAGCCATGAGCAGTTCTTC. The J gene is TRBJ2-1, the V gene TRBV5-1; TRBD1 is a possible D gene (5 bases). The CDR3 has 14 amino acids. Germline loops: CDR1 SGHRS, CDR2 YFSETQ. The V end was cut by 0 bases, the J end by 8 bases, with 12 bases between.

This clonotype has more than one count but fewer than ten. It is unclear where the CDR3 begins or ends on the DNA, so no DNA is shown, and the CDR3 is as TCRdb lists it. V usage is TRBV12-3 or TRBV12-4 and J usage is TRBJ2-1; the table assigns TRBD1, which was not confirmed against the DNA. A total of 15 residues make up the CDR3, ends included. This chain's CDR3 is CASSDFRGGPNEQFF.

This clonotype was observed at least ten times. V is TRBV7-2 and J is TRBJ1-2; 8 bases are shared with TRBD1. The CDR3 is made up of 15 amino acids. The germline CDR1 and CDR2 sequences are SGHTA and FQGNSA. The J segment lost 4 bases and the V segment lost 5 bases, leaving 9 bases of the junction unmatched. This CDR3 is CASSLGQGNLYGYTF. The CDR3 coding sequence is TGTGCCAGCAGCCTCGGACAGGGCAACCTCTATGGCTACACCTTC.

This clonotype was detected many times. This chain joins TRBV29-1 and TRBJ2-3; D is undetermined. The CDR3 is 11 residues long. V was trimmed by 5 bases and J by 6 bases, leaving 9 bases between them. In germline, CDR1 is SQVTM, CDR2 ANQGSEA. The CDR3 is CSVLLADTQYF. CDR3 DNA sequence: TGCAGCGTTCTTCTTGCTGATACGCAGTATTTT.

This clonotype was seen repeatedly, ten times or more. V and J are TRBV20-1 and TRBJ2-5, with D perhaps TRBD1 (5 bases). CDR1 and CDR2 from the germline V gene are DFQATT and SNEGSKA (reference sequence). Deletions cut 1 base from V and 4 bases from J, with 16 bases between. The CDR3 runs 15 residues. The CDR3 loop reads CSARGPPRARETQYF. The CDR3, as DNA: TGCAGTGCTAGAGGCCCTCCCAGGGCTCGAGAGACCCAGTACTTC.

This clonotype was observed at least ten times. The rearrangement joins TRBV20-1 to TRBJ2-3; D call uncertain. The CDR3 is 10 amino acids. CDR1 DFQATT and CDR2 SNEGSKA come from the germline V gene (reference sequence). Trimming pared 8 bases from V and 5 bases from J, leaving 8 bases between. CDR3 loop: CSPWEDTQYF. The CDR3 DNA reads TGCAGTCCGTGGGAAGATACGCAGTATTTT.

This clonotype was detected only a few times. The chain employs TRBV13 and TRBJ2-3, with TRBD2 identical over 16 bases. The V gene's germline CDR1 is PRHDT and CDR2 FYEKMQ (reference sequence). V was clipped by 3 bases and J by 3 bases; unmatched bases: 6. The CDR3 length is 18 residues. The CDR3: CASSFPGLAGGHTDTQYF. The CDR3 bases are TGTGCCAGCAGCTTCCCGGGACTAGCGGGGGGGCATACAGATACGCAGTATTTT.